This entry lists 22 T cell receptor beta chains sequenced from one sample in a study of beta chain features in type 1 diabetes. cDNA synthesis used the whole RNA isolate, giving expressed TCRB sequences. Sequencing used immunoSEQ multiplex PCR; TCRdb keeps in-frame clones, though not all of them. Seen here are 250,000 to 350,000 clones, approximately 15% observed once, and the top ten hold 0.017%. Which antigens these TCRs recognize remains unknown. Study findings and constraints: TCRB CDR3s were moderately but significantly shorter in Type 1 diabetes patients in all four CD4+ subsets.

Sequencing was carried out using naive CD4+ T cells from blood. These receptor sequences come from a man younger than 40 with type 1 diabetes.

This chain links TRBV7-9 with TRBJ2-1; possibly TRBD1 for D (6 bases). CDR3 length equals 13 residues. V was pared by 3 bases and J by 14 bases, with 17 bases between. Germline CDR1 and CDR2: SEHNR and FQNEAQ (reference sequence). The CDR3 loop reads CASSLKGDRPKFF. CDR3 DNA sequence: TGTGCCAGCAGCTTGAAGGGGGACCGACCGAAGTTCTTC.

The genes are TRBV7-3 and TRBJ2-3; TRBD1 is a possible D gene (5 bases). V lost 4 bases, J lost 2 bases, and 16 bases lay in between. Germline values: CDR1 SGHTA, CDR2 FQGTGA. CDR3 length: 16 residues. The CDR3 sequence: CASSSSGHTNTDTQYF. DNA of the CDR3: TGTGCCAGCAGCTCGTCCGGACACACGAACACAGATACGCAGTATTTT.

Points on this clone: Distinct nucleotide sequences in the sample also encode this CDR3. The gene calls are TRBV5-1 and TRBJ2-7, with TRBD2 identical over 8 bases. Germline CDR1 reads SGHRS; CDR2 reads YFSETQ. V was clipped by 1 base and J by 0 bases; unmatched bases: 0. The CDR3 is 14 residues long. CDR3 loop: CASSLTSGSYEQYF. The CDR3, as DNA: TGCGCCAGCAGCTTGACTAGCGGCTCCTACGAGCAGTACTTC. Full variable domain (rest looked up from reference TRBV5-1 and TRBJ2-7): KAGVTQTPRYLIKTRGQQVTLSCSPISGHRSVSWYQQTPGQGLQFLFEYFSETQRNKGNFPGRFSGRQFSNSRSEMNVSTLELGDSALYLCASSLTSGSYEQYFGPGTRLTVT.

The chain has TRBV7-9 and TRBJ2-1; a possible D gene is TRBD1 (5 bases). V was clipped by 5 bases and J by 4 bases, with 12 bases between them. Germline-derived CDR1 and CDR2 are SEHNR and FQNEAQ (reference sequence). CDR3 length equals 14 residues. DNA for the CDR3: TGTGCCAGCAGCCTTCAGGGTACTTACAATGAGCAGTTCTTC. Its protein product is CASSLQGTYNEQFF.

This clone turned up a few times. The chain uses TRBV27 and TRBJ2-3, with D perhaps matching TRBD1 (5 bases). Germline CDR1 reads MNHEY; CDR2 reads SMNVEV (reference sequence). The CDR3 length is 15 residues. Between the trimmed V and J ends, which lost 2 bases and 7 bases, there was a span of 16 bases. The CDR3, as DNA: TGTGCCAGCAGTTTAGGCAGGGCAGACAGAAATACGCAGTATTTT. Translated: CASSLGRADRNTQYF.

The genes are TRBV5-4 and TRBJ2-7; 9 bases map to TRBD2. The CDR3 runs 15 residues. With 5 bases clipped from V and 1 base from J, the junction kept 7 bases outside the gene matches. The germline V gene has CDR1 SGHNT and CDR2 YYREEE (reference sequence). The CDR3 sequence is CASSPGTSRSYEQYF. The CDR3 DNA reads TGTGCCAGCAGTCCCGGGACTAGCCGATCCTACGAGCAGTACTTC.

The chain couples TRBV2 to TRBJ2-1; 10 bases are a match to TRBD2. The CDR3 totals 17 residues. The V and J ends lost 2 bases and 14 bases, in that order; junction bases with no gene match: 18. Germline CDR1 and CDR2: SNHLY and FYNNEI. Written as DNA, the CDR3 is TGTGCCAGCAGTGAATCAGGGGCTAGCGGGAGATCTGGTTATAAGTTCTTC. This translates into CASSESGASGRSGYKFF. The full variable domain, completed using reference TRBV2 and TRBJ2-1, is EPEVTQTPSHQVTQMGQEVILRCVPISNHLYFYWYRQILGQKVEFLVSFYNNEISEKSEIFDDQFSVERPDGSNFTLKIRSTKLEDSAMYFCASSESGASGRSGYKFFGPGTRLTVL.

The chain combines TRBV29-1 with TRBJ1-4; 8 bases align to TRBD1. The germline gives CDR1 SQVTM, CDR2 ANQGSEA. The CDR3 has 15 amino acids. Trimming at V came to 4 bases and at J to 3 bases, leaving 7 bases not matched to a gene. Here the CDR3 reads CSVGLTGVPNEKLFF. In nucleotides, the CDR3 is TGCAGCGTTGGACTGACAGGGGTCCCTAATGAAAAACTGTTTTTT.

The chain links TRBV7-2 to TRBJ2-3, with TRBD2 matching 9 bases. Germline V gene sequence: CDR1 SGHTA, CDR2 FQGNSA. Trimming cost V 3 bases and J 2 bases; bases outside gene matches: 6. This CDR3 is 16 amino acids long. For the CDR3, the DNA is TGTGCCAGCAGCTTCCTGGCTAGCGGGGCCACAGATACGCAGTATTTT. Its protein product is CASSFLASGATDTQYF.

This clone was detected only a few times. The chain uses TRBV2 and TRBJ2-7, with no clear D. The CDR3 contains 12 residues. CDR1 is SNHLY and CDR2 is FYNNEI in the germline V gene. V was clipped by 7 bases and J by 0 bases, with 7 bases between them. Here the CDR3 reads CASKRSSYEQYF. The CDR3 DNA reads as TGTGCCAGCAAGCGCAGCTCCTACGAGCAGTACTTC. Variable domain in full (rest from reference TRBV2 and TRBJ2-7): EPEVTQTPSHQVTQMGQEVILRCVPISNHLYFYWYRQILGQKVEFLVSFYNNEISEKSEIFDDQFSVERPDGSNFTLKIRSTKLEDSAMYFCASKRSSYEQYFGPGTRLTVT.

This clone was found a few times. V gene TRBV7-9 combines with J gene TRBJ2-1; 8 nucleotides match TRBD1. The CDR3 contains 16 residues. Germline CDR1 reads SEHNR; CDR2 reads FQNEAQ (reference sequence). V lost 5 bases, J lost 2 bases, and 8 bases stayed unmatched. This CDR3 is CASSPRTGRPYNEQFF. DNA of the CDR3: TGTGCCAGCAGCCCGAGGACAGGGAGACCCTACAATGAGCAGTTCTTC. The variable domain in full, completed from reference TRBV7-9 and TRBJ2-1, reads DTGVSQNPRHKITKRGQNVTFRCDPISEHNRLYWYRQTLGQGPEFLTYFQNEAQLEKSRLLSDRFSAERPKGSFSTLEIQRTEQGDSAMYLCASSPRTGRPYNEQFFGPGTRLTVL.

This clone showed up just a few times. V and J are TRBV25-1 and TRBJ1-2; 8 bases are a match to TRBD1. CDR3 length: 14 residues. Germline CDR1 reads MGHDK; CDR2 reads SYGVNS. J gave up 8 bases and V 4 bases, and 9 bases lay outside the gene matches. CDR3 protein: CASSATGQGGGYTF. CDR3 DNA: TGTGCCAGCAGTGCGACCGGACAGGGAGGCGGCTACACCTTC.

The V call is TRBV7-9, the J call TRBJ2-7, with D maybe TRBD1 (6 bases). The CDR3 length is 12 residues. Trimming left V 5 bases short and J 3 bases short, with 8 bases between. Looked up from germline, CDR1 is SEHNR and CDR2 is FQNEAQ (reference sequence). Here the CDR3 reads CASSRTDYEQYF. The CDR3 region has the DNA TGTGCCAGCAGCCGGACAGACTACGAGCAGTACTTC.

This chain links TRBV7-2 with TRBJ2-3; 15 nucleotides line up with TRBD2. The CDR3 extends over 17 amino acids. CDR1 is SGHTA and CDR2 is FQGNSA in the germline V gene. V gave up 5 bases and J gave up 6 bases; unmatched junction bases: 9. The CDR3 region is CASSPPGLAGGGDTQYF. The CDR3 DNA reads TGTGCCAGCAGCCCCCCGGGACTAGCGGGAGGTGGTGATACGCAGTATTTT.

This clone turned up a few times. The chain uses TRBV4-2 and TRBJ1-2, with 9 nucleotides matching TRBD1. This CDR3 comprises 15 residues. Germline trimming cut 5 bases from V and 6 bases from J; bases unmatched to any gene: 10. Per the germline V gene, CDR1 is LGHNA and CDR2 is YNFKEQ. The CDR3 protein is CASSSQDRGGDGYTF. The CDR3 coding sequence is TGTGCCAGCAGCTCGCAGGACAGGGGCGGGGATGGCTACACCTTC.

This clone occurred a few times. The chain recombines TRBV18 with TRBJ2-1, with 8 positions matching TRBD2. Germline trimming cut 4 bases from V and 6 bases from J; bases unmatched to any gene: 11. This CDR3 spans 16 amino acids. Germline CDR1 is KGHSH and CDR2 is LQKENI. CDR3 residues: CASSRPAGAAANEQFF. The DNA for the CDR3 is TGTGCCAGCTCACGTCCAGCGGGAGCCGCCGCCAATGAGCAGTTCTTC.

This clone was seen only a few times. This rearrangement joins TRBV4-2 to TRBJ2-1; TRBD1 agrees at 12 bases. With 1 base clipped from V and 7 bases from J, the junction kept 8 bases outside the gene matches. The CDR3 consists of 17 residues. The germline V gene has CDR1 LGHNA and CDR2 YNFKEQ. CDR3 in DNA: TGTGCCAGCAGCCAAGTTTCAGGGACAGGGGGCAGAAATGAGCAGTTCTTC. Its protein product is CASSQVSGTGGRNEQFF.

This clone has only a few counts. This chain uses TRBV28 with TRBJ2-5; D remains unclear. The CDR3 has 13 residues. The V gene's germline CDR1 is MDHEN and CDR2 SYDVKM. V shed 2 bases and J shed 5 bases, with 9 bases lying between them. CDR3 protein: CASSLGRLETQYF. The CDR3, as DNA: TGTGCCAGCAGTTTAGGCAGGCTGGAGACCCAGTACTTC. The full variable domain, rest sourced from reference TRBV28 and TRBJ2-5, is DVKVTQSSRYLVKRTGEKVFLECVQDMDHENMFWYRQDPGLGLRLIYFSYDVKMKEKGDIPEGYSVSREKKERFSLILESASTNQTSMYLCASSLGRLETQYFGPGTRLLVL.

This chain uses TRBV6-5 with TRBJ1-5, with D maybe TRBD1 (6 bases). Germline V gene data show CDR1 as MNHEY and CDR2 as SVGAGI. CDR3 length equals 15 residues. With 5 bases removed from V and 7 bases from J, the gap between germline ends came to 18 bases. In DNA form, the CDR3 reads TGTGCCAGCAGTGGGGGACACCCCGGCGGGCAGCCCCAGCATTTT. Encoded protein: CASSGGHPGGQPQHF.

This clone was observed a handful of times. The genes are TRBV7-8 and TRBJ2-6, with unresolved D. Deletions cut 5 bases from V and 0 bases from J, with 14 bases between. The CDR3 is made up of 17 amino acids. CDR1 is SGHVS, CDR2 FQNEAQ, per germline. This CDR3 reads CASSLRGSNSGANVLTF. DNA of the CDR3: TGTGCCAGCAGCCTCCGTGGCTCCAACTCTGGGGCCAACGTCCTGACTTTC.

This sequence joins TRBV5-4 and TRBJ2-6, with D maybe TRBD2 (6 bases). Germline lookup yields CDR1 SGHNT and CDR2 YYREEE (reference sequence). The V gene lost 0 bases and the J gene lost 5 bases, with 15 bases spanning the gap. The CDR3 is 17 residues long. The CDR3 coding sequence is TGTGCCAGCAGCTTGGACTCGGGAGCGTTCCGGGCCAACGTCCTGACTTTC. Amino acids: CASSLDSGAFRANVLTF.

The V gene is TRBV7-9, the J gene TRBJ2-5; D may be TRBD2 (6 bases). Germline V gene data show CDR1 as SEHNR and CDR2 as FQNEAQ (reference sequence). CDR3 length equals 14 residues. Trimming stripped 4 bases from V and 5 bases from J, with 14 bases between. CDR3 protein: CASSSSAGRETQYF. The CDR3 nucleotides are TGTGCCAGCAGCTCCTCAGCTGGGAGGGAGACCCAGTACTTC.